A single sample is the source of the 21 T cell receptor beta chains below, sequenced in a study of T cells after somatic rescue of genetic block. This table comes from immunoSEQ multiplex PCR, and its TCRdb copy is limited to in-frame clones, with some not included. The sample holds roughly 14,000 clones; roughly two thirds are singletons and the top ten take 11% to 15%. The sample comprised peripheral blood mononuclear cells (PBMCs). Receptor source: a boy between 10 and 17 years old.

The chain is built from TRBV15 and TRBJ2-7, with D perhaps TRBD2 (6 bases). Germline CDR1 is LNHNV and CDR2 is YYDKDF (reference sequence). The CDR3 spans 14 residues. V lost 8 bases to trimming and J lost 0 bases, with 14 bases between them. CDR3 in amino acids: CATAGSGHSYEQYF. Here the CDR3 DNA reads TGTGCCACCGCGGGTAGCGGACACTCCTACGAGCAGTACTTC.

The gene calls are TRBV21-1 and TRBJ2-2; the table calls TRBD2, which could not be checked here. TRBV21-1 is a pseudogene segment. The CDR3 length is 16 residues. CDR3 region: CASSKQPRDTPLGLFF. The DNA of the CDR3 is TGTGCCAGCAGCAAACAGCCCCGGGATACTCCCCTAGGGCTCTTTTTT.

This clone showed up just a few times. The rearrangement joins TRBV19 to TRBJ2-7; a weak D match, TRBD1 (6 bases). Germline V gene sequence: CDR1 LNHDA, CDR2 SQIVND (reference sequence). The CDR3 totals 17 residues. Trimming shortened V by 3 bases and J by 1 base, and 19 bases separated the two germline ends. In nucleotides, the CDR3 is TGTGCCAGTAGTATGGGGGCTCAGGGGAGACGGTCCTACGAGCAGTACTTC. This translates into CASSMGAQGRRSYEQYF.

V usage is TRBV29-1 and J usage is TRBJ2-6, with 12 nucleotides matching TRBD1. The CDR3 has 17 residues. CDR1 and CDR2 from the germline V gene are SQVTM and ANQGSEA. Trimming took 7 bases from V and 4 from J; bases not matched to a gene: 11. The CDR3 DNA follows: TGCAGCGCGCCTACTCGGGACAGGGGGCCCGGGGCCAACGTCCTGACTTTC. It specifies CSAPTRDRGPGANVLTF.

This clone was counted a single time. V is TRBV10-3 and J is TRBJ1-5, with D uncertain. V was trimmed by 0 bases and J by 7 bases, leaving 4 bases between them. Germline CDR1 reads ENHRY; CDR2 reads SYGVKD. The CDR3 consists of 12 residues. CDR3 in amino acids: CAISESNQPQHF. The CDR3 DNA is TGTGCCATCAGTGAGTCGAACCAGCCCCAGCATTTT.

The sample holds one count of this clone. This rearrangement joins TRBV2 to TRBJ2-5; 10 nucleotides align to TRBD1. The germline V gene encodes CDR1 SNHLY and CDR2 FYNNEI. The CDR3 spans 16 residues. J lost 1 base, V lost 5 bases, and 7 bases had no gene match. In nucleotides, the CDR3 is TGTGCCAGCAGTTTTGCGGGACAGGGGTCCCAAGAGACCCAGTACTTC. Its protein product is CASSFAGQGSQETQYF. Full variable domain (remainder filled in from reference TRBV2 and TRBJ2-5): EPEVTQTPSHQVTQMGQEVILRCVPISNHLYFYWYRQILGQKVEFLVSFYNNEISEKSEIFDDQFSVERPDGSNFTLKIRSTKLEDSAMYFCASSFAGQGSQETQYFGPGTRLLVL.

The genes are TRBV11-1 and TRBJ2-1; no firm D call. Trimming removed 4 bases from V and 8 bases from J, with 12 bases in between. This CDR3 has 13 residues. Germline V gene lookup returns CDR1 SGHAT and CDR2 FQDESV (reference sequence). CDR3 DNA: TGTGCCAGCAGCTCATTCGCGGAGCATGAGCAGTTCTTC. Translation gives CASSSFAEHEQFF.

This rearrangement joins TRBV12-5 to TRBJ2-3; D may match TRBD1 or TRBD2 (5 bases each). The CDR3 totals 18 residues. V gave up 1 base and J gave up 0 bases, with 17 bases separating them. Per the germline V gene, CDR1 is LGHNT and CDR2 is FRNRAP. CDR3 in DNA: TGTGCTAGTGGTTTGGAGAGCAGGGAGTTCTCTAGCACAGATACGCAGTATTTT. It is translated as CASGLESREFSSTDTQYF.

The chain couples TRBV5-1 to TRBJ1-4; 9 bases are a match to TRBD1. Germline loops: CDR1 SGHRS, CDR2 YFSETQ. V shed 2 bases and J 5 bases; nucleotides not matched to a gene: 4. This CDR3 is built from 15 residues. In DNA, the CDR3 is TGCGCCAGCAGCTTCACCGGGACAGGGAATGAAAAACTGTTTTTT. The encoded protein is CASSFTGTGNEKLFF.

The chain combines TRBV9 with TRBJ2-1; TRBD2 is a possible D gene (6 bases). V lost 1 base, J lost 7 bases, and 15 bases lay in between. This CDR3 region has 15 residues. Germline-derived CDR1 and CDR2 are SGDLS and YYNGEE. Written as DNA, the CDR3 is TGTGCCAGCAGCGTAACTGGGAGGTTGTGGAATGAGCAGTTCTTC. This translates into CASSVTGRLWNEQFF.

This rearrangement joins TRBV5-6 to TRBJ2-5; TRBD2 matches 9 bases. The J segment lost 2 bases and the V segment lost 4 bases, leaving 18 bases of the junction unmatched. CDR3 size: 19 residues. Germline lookup yields CDR1 SGHDT and CDR2 YYEEEE. CDR3 DNA sequence: TGTGCCAGCAGCCCCCAGAGACTAGCGGCAACCTACTCTCAAGAGACCCAGTACTTC. Translating gives CASSPQRLAATYSQETQYF.

The rearrangement joins TRBV7-9 to TRBJ2-5; the match to TRBD1 covers 7 bases. The CDR3 sequence is 16 residues long. Germline V gene data show CDR1 as SEHNR and CDR2 as FQNEAQ (reference sequence). After removal of 1 base from V and 2 bases from J, the junction contained 7 bases not matched to a gene. CDR3 DNA: TGTGCCAGCAGCTTAGATCCGGGGACAGAACAAGAGACCCAGTACTTC. Encoded protein: CASSLDPGTEQETQYF.

This clone was counted a single time. The J gene is TRBJ2-3, the V gene TRBV9; D may be TRBD1 (5 bases). The CDR3 covers 16 residues. Trimming left V 0 bases short and J 2 bases short, with 13 bases between. Germline V CDR1 and CDR2: SGDLS, YYNGEE. The CDR3, as DNA: TGTGCCAGCAGCGTAGTTGGCAGGGCAACCACAGATACGCAGTATTTT. Encoded protein: CASSVVGRATTDTQYF.

The J gene is TRBJ2-5, the V gene TRBV6-5, with 10 nucleotides matching TRBD1. The better agreement between TRBJ2-7 and the DNA end casts doubt on the J call. Germline CDR1 reads MNHEY; CDR2 reads SVGAGI. CDR3 length equals 15 residues. CDR3 coding DNA: TGTGCCAGCAGTTACAGGGGACAGGGGCTCTACGAGCAGTACTTC. Protein sequence: CASSYRGQGLYEQYF.

This rearrangement joins TRBV18 to TRBJ2-5; no reliable D call. CDR3 length: 11 amino acids. Germline loops: CDR1 KGHSH, CDR2 LQKENI. V lost 3 bases and J 4 bases, leaving 3 bases between the germline ends. The chain's CDR3 is CASSPGETQYF. Here the CDR3 DNA reads TGTGCCAGCTCACCCGGAGAGACCCAGTACTTC.

On this clone: Being one base from a much bigger clone, this may be a read error. The chain is built from TRBV28 and TRBJ2-5; D gene ambiguous. The CDR3 is 11 residues long. Per the germline V gene, CDR1 is MDHEN and CDR2 is SYDVKM. The germline V and J ends were trimmed by 5 bases and 5 bases, with 6 bases remaining between them. CDR3 in amino acids: CASSTRETQYF. In DNA form, the CDR3 reads TGTGCCAGCAGTACACGGGAGACCCAGTACTTC. Full variable domain (missing parts from reference TRBV28 and TRBJ2-5): DVKVTQSSRYLVKRTGEKVFLECVQDMDHENMFWYRQDPGLGLRLIYFSYDVKMKEKGDIPEGYSVSREKKERFSLILESASTNQTSMYLCASSTRETQYFGPGTRLLVL.

The chain has TRBV4-1 and TRBJ2-7; D might be TRBD2 (6 bases). V lost 1 base and J 0 bases, leaving 19 bases between the germline ends. From germline, CDR1 is MGHRA and CDR2 YSYEKL. This CDR3 is 18 amino acids long. The CDR3, as DNA: TGCGCCAGCAGCCAAGCTAATCCTGCAGGCGGGATCTCCTACGAGCAGTACTTC. Amino acids: CASSQANPAGGISYEQYF.

The V and J genes are TRBV9 and TRBJ2-7; 9 positions agree with TRBD2. V was clipped by 4 bases and J by 4 bases; unmatched bases: 6. Germline loops: CDR1 SGDLS, CDR2 YYNGEE. The CDR3 spans 14 residues. The CDR3 region is CASSRSGSVYEQYF. As DNA, the CDR3 is TGTGCCAGCAGCCGTAGCGGGAGCGTATACGAGCAGTACTTC.

The rearrangement joins TRBV10-3 to TRBJ2-1, with 7 bases lining up with TRBD2. This CDR3 region has 15 residues. CDR1 and CDR2 from the germline V gene are ENHRY and SYGVKD. V shed 4 bases, J shed 4 bases, and the junction held 7 bases outside the gene matches. Here the CDR3 reads CAISGGSGLYNEQFF. CDR3 sequence (DNA): TGTGCCATCAGTGGAGGTAGCGGGTTATACAATGAGCAGTTCTTC.

The V gene is TRBV11-1, the J gene TRBJ1-2, with TRBD1 as a possible D gene (6 bases). The V end was cut by 5 bases, the J end by 6 bases, with 10 bases between. Germline-derived CDR1 and CDR2 are SGHAT and FQDESV (reference sequence). The CDR3 covers 12 residues. The CDR3 nucleotides are TGTGCCAGCAGCCCGACAGGAGATGGCTACACCTTC. This translates into CASSPTGDGYTF. Full variable domain (remainder filled in from reference TRBV11-1 and TRBJ1-2): EAEVAQSPRYKITEKSQAVAFWCDPISGHATLYWYRQILGQGPELLVQFQDESVVDDSQLPKDRFSAERLKGVDSTLKIQPAELGDSAMYLCASSPTGDGYTFGSGTRLTVV.

The chain employs TRBV2 and TRBJ2-3; D remains ambiguous. V lost 2 bases, J lost 1 base, and 4 bases lay in between. Germline CDR1 is SNHLY and CDR2 is FYNNEI. CDR3 size: 13 residues. CDR3 protein: CASSESGTDTQYF. The CDR3 DNA follows: TGTGCCAGCAGTGAAAGCGGCACAGATACGCAGTATTTT.